A selection of T cell receptor beta chains follows, all from one sample in a study of Ad26.COV2.S vaccination and SARS-CoV-2 variants. Measured with immunoSEQ multiplex PCR; TCRdb has only the in-frame clones, and not every one. The repertoire holds roughly 410,000 clones, with about four fifths as singletons. Sample: peripheral blood, taken in a trial of Ad26.COV2.S vaccine versus placebo. These receptors all stem from a person aged 18-60 years who received the Ad26.COV2.S COVID-19 vaccine or a placebo. CDR3s include the opening cysteine and the closing phenylalanine or tryptophan. D genes are given only for firm matches. Clone size, where shown, is once, few, many, or a class for clones that have expanded.

>TRBV29-1|-|few|TRBJ2-7
CSVRPSSYEQYF
>TRBV27|TRBD1|-|TRBJ2-7
CASSFLGQNYEQYF
>TRBV6-2/TRBV6-3|-|few|TRBJ1-2
CASSNSYGYTF
>TRBV9|-|-|TRBJ2-6
CASSLTGANVLTF
>TRBV27|TRBD2|-|TRBJ2-7
CASRASGRYEQYF
>TRBV5-6|-|-|TRBJ1-1
CASSPPVGPEAFF
>TRBV3-1/TRBV3-2|TRBD1|once|TRBJ1-2
CASSPSEGADYTF
>TRBV6-5|-|-|TRBJ1-1
CASTLRVKTAEAFF
>TRBV18|-|-|TRBJ1-5
CASSPGSVNQPQHF
>TRBV19|-|-|TRBJ2-2
CASTGDTGELFF
>TRBV7-9|TRBD2|few|TRBJ2-7
CASSKGLAGALSYEQYF
>TRBV6-2/TRBV6-3|TRBD1|-|TRBJ2-7
CASSYPGQSYEQYF
>TRBV6-5|TRBD2|-|TRBJ2-7
CASSPGTSAYEQYF
>TRBV27|TRBD1|-|TRBJ1-2
CASSLRRGDDGYTF
>TRBV6-5|-|once|TRBJ2-1
CASTPFDEQFF
>TRBV28|-|-|TRBJ1-2
CASSLADYGYTF
>TRBV6-1|-|-|TRBJ2-1
CASSEDFYNEQFF
>TRBV18|TRBD1|-|TRBJ2-7
CASSPNVGTGSSYEQYF
>TRBV19|TRBD2|once|TRBJ2-7
CASSAVTSGIGSYEQYF
>TRBV20-1|-|-|TRBJ2-7
CSVEEGYEQYF
>TRBV15|-|-|TRBJ2-1
CATSRDRPSSYNEQFF
>TRBV5-5|TRBD1|-|TRBJ1-5
CASSSPDRGQPQHF
>TRBV5-4|TRBD2|-|TRBJ2-1
CASSLWAGGHNEQFF
>TRBV7-2|-|-|TRBJ1-4
CASSLYGGDEKLFF
>TRBV15|-|few|TRBJ1-6
CATSRGQADLEPLHF
>TRBV21-1|-|-|TRBJ2-1
CASSPRGPPNEQFF
>TRBV9|-|-|TRBJ2-7
CASSVGAAYEQYF
>TRBV6-6|-|-|TRBJ1-1
CASSTIEGTRAFF
>TRBV6-2/TRBV6-3|TRBD2|-|TRBJ2-3
CASSYSPSGRVADTQYF
>TRBV2|-|-|TRBJ1-4
CASSWAEGTKELFF
>TRBV7-2|-|-|TRBJ2-3
CASSVWGPAPSTDTQYF
>TRBV2|TRBD1|-|TRBJ1-2
CASSRQGVGYGYTF
>TRBV7-7|-|-|TRBJ2-1
CASSNTRIDEQFF
>TRBV4-1|-|-|TRBJ2-5
CASSRGLGGMETQYF
>TRBV9|TRBD1|-|TRBJ1-1
CASSVAADLIRGLTEAFF
>TRBV7-6|TRBD2|-|TRBJ2-2
CASSLRVAGGPTGELFF
>TRBV3-1/TRBV3-2|TRBD2|-|TRBJ2-2
CASSAAGAGELFF